Presented here are 9 T cell receptor beta chains from one specimen sequenced in a study of blood T cell repertoires in COVID-19. Method: immunoSEQ multiplex PCR; TCRdb's copy keeps in-frame clones and lacks some. The repertoire holds 85,000 to 90,000 clones, with roughly 88% as singletons. Sequenced input: peripheral blood. The receptor set was obtained from a human donor in a cohort sampled during active COVID-19.

The J gene is TRBJ2-3, the V gene TRBV7-2, with 14 bases that match TRBD2. From germline, CDR1 is SGHTA and CDR2 FQGNSA. V shed 1 base, J shed 13 bases, and the junction held 7 bases outside the gene matches. The CDR3 length is 15 residues. The CDR3 DNA follows: TGTGCCAGCAGCTTAGGGTGGACTAGCGGGGGGAATGAGTATTTT. Residues: CASSLGWTSGGNEYF.

This chain connects TRBV3-1 (or the pseudogene TRBV3-2) to TRBJ2-5, with TRBD2 matching 7 bases. The CDR3 contains 13 residues. CDR1 LGHDT and CDR2 YNNKEL come from the germline V gene (reference sequence). With V trimmed by 4 bases and J by 13 bases, 12 bases remained unmatched. The CDR3 loop reads CASSRRDYLYPYF. The CDR3, as DNA: TGTGCCAGCAGCCGAAGGGACTATCTCTACCCGTACTTC.

The rearrangement joins TRBV4-1 to TRBJ1-2; D uncertain. CDR1 MGHRA and CDR2 YSYEKL come from the germline V gene. With 1 base removed from V and 7 bases from J, the gap between germline ends came to 16 bases. This CDR3 is 15 amino acids long. The CDR3 here is CASSQVGSTRGGYTF. CDR3 in DNA: TGCGCCAGCAGCCAAGTGGGTTCCACCCGCGGTGGCTACACCTTC.

This clone was counted once. The V gene is TRBV5-8, the J gene TRBJ1-2; D is undetermined. This CDR3 contains 14 residues. V lost 3 bases to trimming and J lost 8 bases, with 17 bases between them. Germline assignment: CDR1 SGHTS and CDR2 YDEGEE. The CDR3 region has the DNA TGTGCCAGCAGCTCAGACGGAGAGGGCTTCGGCTACACCTTC. Its protein is CASSSDGEGFGYTF.

The rearrangement uses TRBV21-1 and TRBJ2-7; the tabulated D call, TRBD2, remains unverified against the DNA. TRBV21-1 is classified as a pseudogene. This CDR3 region has 15 residues. CDR3 bases: TGTGCCAGCAGCTCAGCCATTGCGGGGGCCTACGAGCAGTACTTC. Protein sequence: CASSSAIAGAYEQYF.

The V gene is TRBV3-1 (or the pseudogene TRBV3-2), the J gene TRBJ1-1; 9 nucleotides align to TRBD1. The CDR3 runs 16 residues. Losses at the gene ends were 0 bases for V and 0 bases for J; bases not matched to a gene: 2. Germline V gives CDR1 LGHDT, CDR2 YNNKEL (reference sequence). CDR3 coding DNA: TGTGCCAGCAGCCAAGAGACAGGGGGGGTGAACACTGAAGCTTTCTTT. As protein: CASSQETGGVNTEAFF.

This sequence joins TRBV6-4 and TRBJ2-1; 7 bases fit TRBD1. This CDR3 contains 16 residues. CDR1 MRHNA and CDR2 SNTAGT come from the germline V gene. V lost 6 bases and J lost 1; bases outside the gene matches: 9. CDR3 amino acids: CASSKQGSSSYNEQFF. CDR3 nucleotides: TGTGCCAGCAGCAAACAGGGGTCAAGTTCCTACAATGAGCAGTTCTTC.

J is TRBJ2-5 and V is TRBV7-2, with D perhaps matching TRBD2 (6 bases). V dropped 5 bases and J dropped 4 bases, with 26 bases sitting between them. Germline CDR1 and CDR2: SGHTA and FQGNSA. The CDR3 has 18 residues. CDR3 sequence: CASSPRLGAELLLETQYF. DNA of the CDR3: TGTGCCAGCAGCCCTAGACTAGGGGCGGAATTACTCTTAGAGACCCAGTACTTC. Complete variable domain (other parts from reference TRBV7-2 and TRBJ2-5): GAGVSQSPSNKVTEKGKDVELRCDPISGHTALYWYRQSLGQGLEFLIYFQGNSAPDKSGLPSDRFSAERTGGSVSTLTIQRTQQEDSAVYLCASSPRLGAELLLETQYFGPGTRLLVL.

DNA of the CDR3: TGTGCCAGCAGTTCGACAGGGGGCCAGCCCCAGCATTTT. Translating gives CASSSTGGQPQHF. This sequence joins TRBV12-3 or TRBV12-4 and TRBJ1-5; 10 nucleotides line up with TRBD1. The CDR3 loop spans 13 amino acids. The V and J ends lost 4 bases and 7 bases, in that order; junction bases with no gene match: 1.